Each of the 22 T cell receptor beta chains below was sequenced from the same sample in a study of circulating CD8 cells and anti-PD-1 response in melanoma. From live CD3+CD8+TCRalphabeta+ cells, four PD-1 and/or TIGIT subsets were sorted. Using approximately 15 ng of total RNA, TCR libraries were made with the QIAseq Immune Repertoire TCR panel. TCRdb processed the reads anew with MiXCR; each CDR3 protein has one entry. The table lists about 300 distinct CDR3 sequences, 9.9% of them singletons. This sample comprised CD8+ T cells from PBMCs, obtained at baseline or after one month of anti-PD-1 therapy (not recorded which). These TCRs come from a human donor with melanoma.

This clonotype is large in the sample. V gene TRBV29-1 combines with J gene TRBJ2-1; D unresolved. The CDR3 has 13 amino acids. Trimming removed 8 bases from V and 0 bases from J, with 11 bases in between. Germline V gives CDR1 SQVTM, CDR2 ANQGSEA. The CDR3 bases are TGCAGCAGTCTTCAGCGCTCCTACAATGAGCAGTTCTTC. As protein: CSSLQRSYNEQFF.

This clonotype is labeled as large. Relative to the germline gene, one junction end is altered; a read error may explain this. The chain is built from TRBV4-1 and TRBJ2-1; the D gene is possibly TRBD2 (6 bases). There are 16 residues in the CDR3. Germline V lookup: CDR1 MGHRA, CDR2 YSYEKL. The CDR3 loop is CASSLLGLPSYNEQSF. CDR3 DNA: TGCGCCAGCAGCCTCCTCGGACTACCCTCCTACAATGAGCAGTCCTTC.

A word on this clonotype: In this CDR3 the conserved last residue, phenylalanine or tryptophan, is missing, so a read error is likely. V usage is TRBV19 and J usage is TRBJ2-7; tentatively, D is TRBD1 (6 bases). This CDR3 is 16 amino acids long. CDR1 is LNHDA, CDR2 SQIVND, per germline (reference sequence). V was pared by 0 bases and J by 7 bases, with 19 bases between. Here the CDR3 reads CASSIDPGTPFYEQYL. CDR3 DNA sequence: TGTGCCAGTAGTATAGATCCCGGGACACCGTTCTATGAGCAGTACCTC.

In its sample, this clonotype is large. The chain recombines TRBV7-2 with TRBJ2-7; 9 nucleotides align to TRBD1. Germline assignment: CDR1 SGHTA and CDR2 FQGNSA. V gave up 5 bases and J gave up 6 bases; unmatched junction bases: 5. The CDR3 sequence is 13 residues long. The CDR3 loop reads CASSMGTGREQYF. The CDR3 bases are TGTGCCAGCAGCATGGGGACAGGGCGCGAGCAGTACTTC.

By its share, this clonotype is large. The gene calls are TRBV4-1 and TRBJ1-1; D is ambiguous. From germline, CDR1 is MGHRA and CDR2 YSYEKL. This CDR3 contains 14 residues. V was cut by 8 bases and J by 6 bases, with 19 bases left in between. CDR3 sequence reads: CASCLGVLNSEAFF. CDR3 nucleotides: TGCGCCAGCTGTTTGGGCGTTCTGAATTCTGAAGCTTTCTTT.

The chain combines TRBV20-1 with TRBJ2-2; perhaps TRBD2 as D (5 bases). CDR1 is DFQATT, CDR2 SNEGSKA, per germline (reference sequence). The CDR3 length is 12 residues. CDR3 sequence reads: CSLGVDTGELFF. CDR3 coding DNA: TGCAGCCTCGGGGTAGACACCGGGGAGCTGTTTTTT.

This clonotype is labeled large. The rearrangement uses TRBV4-1 and TRBJ1-5; D not certain. This CDR3 is built from 15 residues. The V end was cut by 3 bases, the J end by 2 bases, with 11 bases between. Germline CDR1 and CDR2: MGHRA and YSYEKL. The CDR3 reads CASSQSGVGNQPQHF. The CDR3 DNA follows: TGCGCCAGCAGCCAGTCAGGAGTTGGCAATCAGCCCCAGCATTTT.

In this sample, this clonotype is large (0.1 to 1%). The chain recombines TRBV27 with TRBJ2-1; possible D gene TRBD1, 6 bases. Per the germline V gene, CDR1 is MNHEY and CDR2 is SMNVEV (reference sequence). The CDR3 spans 13 residues. The V and J ends lost 8 bases and 4 bases respectively, with 12 bases between them. The DNA for the CDR3 is TGTGCCAGCGCACTGGGGGCTTACAATGAGCAGTTCTTC. It specifies CASALGAYNEQFF.

This clonotype is labeled large. The CDR3 bases are TGTGCCACCAGTGATTTGAACAATGAGCAGTTCTTC. It is translated as CATSDLNNEQFF. The rearrangement links TRBV24-1 to TRBJ2-1; no firm D call. Germline V gives CDR1 KGHDR, CDR2 SFDVKD. The V and J ends lost 0 bases and 5 bases respectively, with 1 base between them. CDR3 length: 12 residues.

This clonotype is labeled as large. The chain has TRBV20-1 and TRBJ2-3, with no clear D. V lost 0 bases to trimming and J lost 6 bases, with 7 bases between them. CDR1 and CDR2 (germline): DFQATT, SNEGSKA (reference sequence). CDR3 size: 12 residues. CDR3 sequence reads: CSARDGLDTQYF. As DNA, the CDR3 is TGCAGTGCTAGAGATGGCTTGGATACGCAGTATTTT.

By its share, this clonotype is medium-sized. The CDR3 sequence: CASSKRGGTAEQYF. CDR3 in DNA: TGTGCCAGCAGCAAGCGGGGGGGCACGGCCGAGCAGTACTTC. The gene calls are TRBV13 and TRBJ2-7, with 10 bases that match TRBD2. Per the germline V gene, CDR1 is PRHDT and CDR2 is FYEKMQ (reference sequence). The CDR3 spans 14 residues. The V and J ends lost 5 bases and 6 bases, in that order; junction bases with no gene match: 7. The entire variable domain, with the rest obtained from reference TRBV13 and TRBJ2-7, is as follows: AAGVIQSPRHLIKEKRETATLKCYPIPRHDTVYWYQQGPGQDPQFLISFYEKMQSDKGSIPDRFSAQQFSDYHSELNMSSLELGDSALYFCASSKRGGTAEQYFGPGTRLTVT.

Sample share makes this clonotype large. The chain links TRBV7-3 to TRBJ2-3; D remains ambiguous. The CDR3 extends over 14 amino acids. Germline assignment: CDR1 SGHTA and CDR2 FQGTGA. Trimming removed 2 bases from V and 6 bases from J, with 12 bases in between. CDR3 DNA: TGTGCCAGCAGCTTATTCACCGGTCGGGATACGCAGTATTTT. Its translation: CASSLFTGRDTQYF.

The chain is built from TRBV2 and TRBJ1-1; a possible D gene is TRBD1 (5 bases). Trimming cost V 9 bases and J 3 bases, with 20 bases left between them. The CDR3 contains 15 residues. CDR1 and CDR2 from the germline V gene are SNHLY and FYNNEI. The CDR3 nucleotides are TGTGCCAGTGATAGTACCCAGGGATGGGACACTGAAGCTTTCTTT. Its protein is CASDSTQGWDTEAFF.

This clonotype is large in the sample. The rearrangement uses TRBV9 and TRBJ2-1; D unresolved. CDR3 length: 15 residues. Trimming cost V 2 bases and J 0 bases, with 9 bases left between them. Germline loops: CDR1 SGDLS, CDR2 YYNGEE. CDR3 sequence (DNA): TGTGCCAGCAGCGTGGGCCGGAGCTCCTACAATGAGCAGTTCTTC. This translates into CASSVGRSSYNEQFF.

This clonotype is classed as large. V is TRBV29-1 and J is TRBJ2-7; 7 bases are a match to TRBD1. Germline V CDR1 and CDR2: SQVTM, ANQGSEA. The CDR3 covers 13 residues. The junction had 8 bases not matched to a gene; V was cut back by 6 bases and J by 3 bases. The CDR3 nucleotides are TGCAGCGTCTATTTCGGGACAGACTACGAGCAGTACTTC. It is translated as CSVYFGTDYEQYF.

This clonotype rates as large. The chain joins TRBV7-6 to TRBJ2-7, with D possibly TRBD2 on 5 matching bases. V was clipped by 4 bases and J by 2 bases, with 12 bases between them. This CDR3 comprises 14 residues. Germline V gene data show CDR1 as SGHVS and CDR2 as FNYEAQ. CDR3 bases: TGTGCCAGCAGCTCCCTAGCCTCCCCCTACGAGCAGTACTTC. Protein: CASSSLASPYEQYF. Complete variable domain (other parts from reference TRBV7-6 and TRBJ2-7): GAGVSQSPRYKVTKRGQDVALRCDPISGHVSLYWYRQALGQGPEFLTYFNYEAQQDKSGLPNDRFSAERPEGSISTLTIQRTEQRDSAMYRCASSSLASPYEQYFGPGTRLTVT.

By frequency in the sample, this clonotype is medium-sized. CDR3 sequence: CASSLVYLGEGNEQFF. DNA for the CDR3: TGTGCCAGCAGTTTAGTTTACCTTGGGGAGGGCAATGAGCAGTTCTTC. The chain employs TRBV12-3 or TRBV12-4 and TRBJ2-1, with 7 bases that match TRBD2. CDR3 length equals 16 residues. Losses at the gene ends were 1 base for V and 6 bases for J; bases not matched to a gene: 9.

In its sample, this clonotype ranks as medium-sized (0.01 to 0.1%). The CDR3 DNA is TGTGCCAGTAATACCGGTACTCTCTCTGGAAACACCATATATTTT. It yields the protein CASNTGTLSGNTIYF. The chain employs TRBV19 and TRBJ1-3; no reliable D call. The CDR3 length is 15 residues. The V gene lost 7 bases and the J gene lost 0 bases, with 13 bases spanning the gap. CDR1 and CDR2 (germline): LNHDA, SQIVND (reference sequence).

By proportion, this clonotype is large. The genes are TRBV2 and TRBJ1-1; weak D call: TRBD1 (5 bases). Germline CDR1 is SNHLY and CDR2 is FYNNEI. The CDR3 is 16 amino acids. Trimming shortened V by 3 bases and J by 3 bases, and 17 bases separated the two germline ends. CDR3 in amino acids: CASSDSTQGWDTEAFF. CDR3 in DNA: TGTGCCAGCAGTGATAGTACCCAGGGATGGGACACTGAAGCTTTCTTT.

This clonotype rates as large. The V and J genes are TRBV6-2 or TRBV6-3 and TRBJ2-1; D is ambiguous. The CDR3 covers 15 residues. The ends were cut back, 2 bases at V and 3 bases at J, with 11 bases in the middle. CDR1 is MNHEY and CDR2 is SVGEGT in the germline V gene. The CDR3 nucleotides are TGTGCCAGCAGTTACGAGGACGGGTACTACAATGAGCAGTTCTTC. It yields the protein CASSYEDGYYNEQFF.

This clonotype ranks as medium-sized (0.01 to 0.1%). Here the CDR3 reads CASSIFAGSAKNIQYF. CDR3 nucleotides: TGTGCCAGTAGTATCTTTGCCGGGTCGGCCAAAAACATTCAGTACTTC. V gene TRBV19 combines with J gene TRBJ2-4; D remains unclear. V was clipped by 3 bases and J by 1 base, with 13 bases between them. The germline CDR1 and CDR2 sequences are LNHDA and SQIVND (reference sequence). The CDR3 contains 16 residues. Filled out from reference TRBV19 and TRBJ2-4, the complete variable domain reads DGGITQSPKYLFRKEGQNVTLSCEQNLNHDAMYWYRQDPGQGLRLIYYSQIVNDFQKGDIAEGYSVSREKKESFPLTVTSAQKNPTAFYLCASSIFAGSAKNIQYFGAGTRLSVL.

In its sample, this clonotype ranks as hyperexpanded (1% or more). The chain recombines TRBV7-2 with TRBJ2-1, with D possibly being TRBD1 (6 bases). The germline V gene has CDR1 SGHTA and CDR2 FQGNSA. Trimming shortened V by 0 bases and J by 0 bases, and 12 bases separated the two germline ends. This CDR3 has 17 residues. Here the CDR3 DNA reads TGTGCCAGCAGCTTAGCCCTAGGACAGTACTCCTACAATGAGCAGTTCTTC. Protein: CASSLALGQYSYNEQFF.